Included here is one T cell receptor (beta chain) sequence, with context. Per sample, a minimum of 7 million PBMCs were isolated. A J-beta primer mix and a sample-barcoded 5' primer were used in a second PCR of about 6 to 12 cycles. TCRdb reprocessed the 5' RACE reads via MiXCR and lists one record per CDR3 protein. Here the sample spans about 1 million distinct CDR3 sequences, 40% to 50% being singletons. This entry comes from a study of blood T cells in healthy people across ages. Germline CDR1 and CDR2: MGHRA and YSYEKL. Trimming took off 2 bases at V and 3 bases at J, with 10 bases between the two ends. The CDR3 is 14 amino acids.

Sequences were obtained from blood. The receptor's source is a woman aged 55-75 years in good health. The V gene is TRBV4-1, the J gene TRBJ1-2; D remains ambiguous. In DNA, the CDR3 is TGCGCCAGCAGCCAAATGGGGATCGACTATGGCTACACCTTC. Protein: CASSQMGIDYGYTF.